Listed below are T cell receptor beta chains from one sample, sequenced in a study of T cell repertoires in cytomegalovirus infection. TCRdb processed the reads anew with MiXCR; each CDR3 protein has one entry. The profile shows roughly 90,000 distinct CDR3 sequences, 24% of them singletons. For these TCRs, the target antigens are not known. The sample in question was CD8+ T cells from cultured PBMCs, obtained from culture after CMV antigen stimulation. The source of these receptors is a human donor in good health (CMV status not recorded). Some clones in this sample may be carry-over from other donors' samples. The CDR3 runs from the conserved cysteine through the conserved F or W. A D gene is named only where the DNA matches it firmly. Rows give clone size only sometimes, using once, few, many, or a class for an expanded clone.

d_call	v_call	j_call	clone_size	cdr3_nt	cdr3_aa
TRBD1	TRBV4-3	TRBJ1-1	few	TGCGCCAGCAGCAGGGGGCTGGGCACTGAAGCTTTCTTT	CASSRGLGTEAFF
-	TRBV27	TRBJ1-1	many	TGTGCCAGCAGTTTATTACACATGAACACTGAAGCTTTCTTT	CASSLLHMNTEAFF
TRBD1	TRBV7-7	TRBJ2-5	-	TGTGCTAGCAGCTTAGAAAGGACAGGGAGGGAGACCCAGTACTTC	CASSLERTGRETQYF
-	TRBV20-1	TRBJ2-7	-	TGCAGTGCTAGAGTAGGGGACGAAGCCTACGAGCAGTACTTC	CSARVGDEAYEQYF
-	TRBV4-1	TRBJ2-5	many	TGCGCCAGCAGCCAAGATACGTTATTGGGGTTGGTTGAGACCCAGTACTTC	CASSQDTLLGLVETQYF
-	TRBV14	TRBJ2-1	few	TGTGCCAGCAGCCAAGATCAGGGGACTCCCTACAATGAGCAGTTCTTC	CASSQDQGTPYNEQFF
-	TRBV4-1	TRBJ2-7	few	TGCGCCAGCAGCCAAGAATGGCAGGGAGCCTACGAGCAGTACTTC	CASSQEWQGAYEQYF
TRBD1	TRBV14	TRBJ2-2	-	TGTGCCAGCAGCCAAGGGACAGGTCGGACCGGGGAGCTGTTTTTT	CASSQGTGRTGELFF
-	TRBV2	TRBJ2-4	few	TGTGCCAGCAGTGACGATCGCCGGGACGTAGCCAAAAACATTCAGTACTTC	CASSDDRRDVAKNIQYF
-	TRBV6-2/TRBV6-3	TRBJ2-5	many	TGTGCCAGCAGTTCCCTTTTGGATAGCGCGGAGACCCAGTACTTC	CASSSLLDSAETQYF
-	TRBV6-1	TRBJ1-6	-	TGTGCCAGCAGCGATCGCCCCGGGGTCAATTCACCCCTCCACTTT	CASSDRPGVNSPLHF
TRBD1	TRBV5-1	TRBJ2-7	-	TGCGCCAGCAGCACTGGACAGGGGTCACACGAGCAGTACTTC	CASSTGQGSHEQYF
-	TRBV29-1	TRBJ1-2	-	TGCAGCGTTGAATCAACTTCGGACGACACCTATGGCTACACCTTC	CSVESTSDDTYGYTF
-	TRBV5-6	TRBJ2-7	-	TGTGCCAGCAGCCCTAATCCCTCTGGGGCCGAGCAGTACTTC	CASSPNPSGAEQYF
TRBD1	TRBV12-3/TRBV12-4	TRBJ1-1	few	TGTGCCAGCAGCCCACAGGGGTTTATGGAAGCTTTCTTT	CASSPQGFMEAFF
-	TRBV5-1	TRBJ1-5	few	TGCGCCAGCAGCTTGTTCGGGGGAAAAGAGCAGCCCCAGCATTTT	CASSLFGGKEQPQHF
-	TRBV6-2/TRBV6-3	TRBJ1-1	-	TGTGCCAGCAGTTCAGATAACACTGAAGCTTTCTTT	CASSSDNTEAFF
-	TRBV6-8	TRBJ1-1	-	TGTGCCAGCTATCCCGACCCCAGCACTGAAGCTTTCTTT	CASYPDPSTEAFF
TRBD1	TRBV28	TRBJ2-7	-	TGTGCCAGCACTCAACCCGGGACAGTCTCCTACGAGCAGTACTTC	CASTQPGTVSYEQYF
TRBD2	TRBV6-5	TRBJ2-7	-	TGTGCCAGCAGTTACGTTACTAGCGGGAGCGAGCAGTACTTC	CASSYVTSGSEQYF
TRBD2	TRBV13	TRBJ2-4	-	TGTGCCAGCAGCTTAAGCGGGACCAACATTCAGTACTTC	CASSLSGTNIQYF
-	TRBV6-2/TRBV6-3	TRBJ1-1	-	TGTGCCAGCAGTTACTCCGGGGCCGGCACTGAAGCTTTCTTT	CASSYSGAGTEAFF
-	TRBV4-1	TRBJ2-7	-	TGCGCCAGCAGTCCTACTCCCGACAGTAAATACGAGCAGTACTTC	CASSPTPDSKYEQYF
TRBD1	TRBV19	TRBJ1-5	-	TGTGCCAGTATGGGCAGGGGGCTAAAGCCCCAGCATTTT	CASMGRGLKPQHF